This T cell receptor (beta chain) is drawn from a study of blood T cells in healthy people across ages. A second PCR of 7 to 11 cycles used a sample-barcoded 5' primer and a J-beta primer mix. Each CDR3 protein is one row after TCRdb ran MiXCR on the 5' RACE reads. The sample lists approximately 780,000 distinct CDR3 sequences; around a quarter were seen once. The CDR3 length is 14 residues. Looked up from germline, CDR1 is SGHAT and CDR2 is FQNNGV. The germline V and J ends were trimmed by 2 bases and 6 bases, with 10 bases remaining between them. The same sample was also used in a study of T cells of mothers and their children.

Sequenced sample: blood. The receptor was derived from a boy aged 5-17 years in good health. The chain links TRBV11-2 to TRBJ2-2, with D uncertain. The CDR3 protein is CASSLTVGAGELFF. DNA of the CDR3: TGTGCCAGCAGCTTAACCGTTGGGGCCGGGGAGCTGTTTTTT.